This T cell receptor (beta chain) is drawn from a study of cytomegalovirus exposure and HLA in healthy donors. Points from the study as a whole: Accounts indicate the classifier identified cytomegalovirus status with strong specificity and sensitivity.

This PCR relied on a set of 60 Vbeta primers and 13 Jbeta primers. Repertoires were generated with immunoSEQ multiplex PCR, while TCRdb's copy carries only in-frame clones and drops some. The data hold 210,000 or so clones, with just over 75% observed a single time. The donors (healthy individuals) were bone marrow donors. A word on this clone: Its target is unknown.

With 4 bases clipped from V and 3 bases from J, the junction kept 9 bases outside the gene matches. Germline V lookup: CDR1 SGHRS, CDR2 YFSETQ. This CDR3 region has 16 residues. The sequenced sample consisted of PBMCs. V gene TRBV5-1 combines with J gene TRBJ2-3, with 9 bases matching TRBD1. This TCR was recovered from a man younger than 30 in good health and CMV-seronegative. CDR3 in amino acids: CASSTGTGIRTDTQYF. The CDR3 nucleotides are TGCGCCAGCAGCACCGGGACAGGGATTAGGACAGATACGCAGTATTTT.